A single T cell receptor beta chain is shown here with its context. This specimen comes from a study of T cell responses to AZD1222 COVID-19 vaccine. Data came from immunoSEQ multiplex PCR; TCRdb stores just in-frame clones and leaves some out. The sample gives 140,000 to 150,000 clones, 80% to 95% of which show up once; around 1.5% is in the top ten. The CDR3 is made up of 13 amino acids. V was shortened by 8 bases and J by 15 bases, with 23 bases between the two germline ends. Germline loops: CDR1 MDHEN, CDR2 SYDVKM. The source material was peripheral blood, sampled on day 0 of AZD1222 vaccination. The V call is TRBV28, the J call TRBJ1-5, with unresolved D. The TCR was taken from an adult in good health. The CDR3 DNA is TGTGCCAGCCTAGGTCCAGCCAGTACCGGGATGCATTTT. Residues: CASLGPASTGMHF.